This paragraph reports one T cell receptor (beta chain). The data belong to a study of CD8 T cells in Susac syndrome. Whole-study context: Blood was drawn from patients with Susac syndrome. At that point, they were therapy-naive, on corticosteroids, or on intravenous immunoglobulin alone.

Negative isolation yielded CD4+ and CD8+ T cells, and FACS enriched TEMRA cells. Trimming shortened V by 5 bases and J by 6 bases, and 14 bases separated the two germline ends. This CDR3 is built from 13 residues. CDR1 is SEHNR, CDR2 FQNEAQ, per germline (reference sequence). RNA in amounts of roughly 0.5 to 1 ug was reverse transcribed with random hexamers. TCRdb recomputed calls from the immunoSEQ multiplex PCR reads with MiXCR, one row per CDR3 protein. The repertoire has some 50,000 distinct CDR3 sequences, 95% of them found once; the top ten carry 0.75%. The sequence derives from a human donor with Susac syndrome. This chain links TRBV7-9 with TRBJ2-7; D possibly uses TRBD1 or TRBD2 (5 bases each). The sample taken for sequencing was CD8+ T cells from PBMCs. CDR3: CASSPPGQAEQYF. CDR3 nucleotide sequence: TGTGCCAGCAGCCCCCCGGGGCAGGCCGAGCAGTACTTC.